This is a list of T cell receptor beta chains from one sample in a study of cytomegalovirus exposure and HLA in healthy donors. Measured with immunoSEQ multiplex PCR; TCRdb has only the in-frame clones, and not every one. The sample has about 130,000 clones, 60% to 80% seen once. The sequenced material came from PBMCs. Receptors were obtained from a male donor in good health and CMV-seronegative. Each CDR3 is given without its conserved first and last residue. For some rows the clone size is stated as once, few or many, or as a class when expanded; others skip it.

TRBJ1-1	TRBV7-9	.	ASSLADKFNTEAF
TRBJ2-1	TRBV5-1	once	ASSRGDGGQTYNEQF
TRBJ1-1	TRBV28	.	ASILGGEAF
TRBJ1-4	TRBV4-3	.	ASSRIQAGGSEKLF
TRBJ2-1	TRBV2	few	ASSVGTPPHEQF
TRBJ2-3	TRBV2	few	ASRSTTSGGPY
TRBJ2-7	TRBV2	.	ASRPQLGQGSRQY
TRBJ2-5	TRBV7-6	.	ASSFGRTGGETQY
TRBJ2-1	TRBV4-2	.	ASSQGFTSGRNEQF
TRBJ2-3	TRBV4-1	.	ASSQDLAGRDTQY
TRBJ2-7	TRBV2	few	ASSESLGAAPYEQY
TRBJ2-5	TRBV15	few	ATSRVVQETQY
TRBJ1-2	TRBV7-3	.	ASPWDSDGYT
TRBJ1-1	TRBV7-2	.	ASSLSVNTEAF
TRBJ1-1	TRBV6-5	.	ASSTGNTEAF
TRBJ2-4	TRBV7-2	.	ASSSTSATIAKNIQY
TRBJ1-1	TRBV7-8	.	ASSRHQGTNTEAF
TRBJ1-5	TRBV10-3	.	AIREGNQPQH
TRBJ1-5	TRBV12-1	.	ASSLDRGLKPQH
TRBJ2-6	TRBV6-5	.	ASSYSLGAGANVLT
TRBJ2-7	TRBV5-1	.	ASSLDMRVSPYEQY
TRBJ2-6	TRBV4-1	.	ASSQEGQGSGANVLT
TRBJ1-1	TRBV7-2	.	ASSSGGMMNTEAF
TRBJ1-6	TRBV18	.	ASRRMEGGRSPLH
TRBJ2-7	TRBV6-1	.	ASSGGLAGVFNEQY
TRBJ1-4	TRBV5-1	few	ASSPQVPEKLF
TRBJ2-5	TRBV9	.	ASSPRGKEETQY
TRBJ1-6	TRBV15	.	ATSRGQGAYSPLH
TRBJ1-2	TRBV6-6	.	ASSYLAPGGYT
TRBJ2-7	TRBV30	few	AWSQQGGIHEQY
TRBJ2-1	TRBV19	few	ASTPDRSSYNEQF
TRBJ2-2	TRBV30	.	AWARLLTNTGELF
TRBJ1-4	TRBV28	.	ASSWGLLGEKLF
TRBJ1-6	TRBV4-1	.	ASSQPGQNKGNSPLH
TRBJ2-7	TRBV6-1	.	ASSGYRVEQY
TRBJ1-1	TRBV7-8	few	ASSLRTGNTEAF
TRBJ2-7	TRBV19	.	ASSYGAGGTYEQY
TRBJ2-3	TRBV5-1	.	ASSLFQTGTDTQY
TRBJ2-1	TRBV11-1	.	ASSLASLAAPMREF
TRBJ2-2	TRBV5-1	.	ASSSDRNTGELF
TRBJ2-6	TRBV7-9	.	ASSPGQGLPGANVLT
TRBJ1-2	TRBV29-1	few	SVDGTGVAYGYT
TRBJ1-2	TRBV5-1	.	ASSKYPGQGAYYGYT
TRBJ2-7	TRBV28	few	ASSRPGQGAGVRDEQY
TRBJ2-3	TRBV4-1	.	ASSQAGISGDFQDTQY
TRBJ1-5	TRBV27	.	ASSLSIGVSGPQH
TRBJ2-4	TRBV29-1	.	SVGWGQELAKNIQY
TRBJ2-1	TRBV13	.	ASSQRGGEYNEQF
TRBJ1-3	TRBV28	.	ASSSITGKFGNTIY
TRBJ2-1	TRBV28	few	ASSTGAGGQYNEQF
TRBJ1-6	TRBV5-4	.	ASSFGTDFPLH
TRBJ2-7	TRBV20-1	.	SATTSVEQY
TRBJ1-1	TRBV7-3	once	ASSLYVNTEAF
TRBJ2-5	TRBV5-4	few	ASSRTEQETQY
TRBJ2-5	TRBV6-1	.	ASSRQGPLETQY
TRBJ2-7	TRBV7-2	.	ASSSTAGAEQY
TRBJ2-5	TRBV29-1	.	SVGAGLEKTQY